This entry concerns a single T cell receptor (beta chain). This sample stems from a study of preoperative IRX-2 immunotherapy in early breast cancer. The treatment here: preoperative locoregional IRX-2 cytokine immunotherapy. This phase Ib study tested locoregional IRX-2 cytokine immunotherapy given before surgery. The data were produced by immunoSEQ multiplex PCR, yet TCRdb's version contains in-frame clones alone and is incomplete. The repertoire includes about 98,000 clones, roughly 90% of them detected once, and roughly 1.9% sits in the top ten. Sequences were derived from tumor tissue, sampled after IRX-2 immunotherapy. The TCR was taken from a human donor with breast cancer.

The CDR3 loop is CASRTLDRAYEQYF. The CDR3 DNA sequence: TGTGCCTCTCGAACTCTAGACAGGGCCTACGAGCAGTACTTC. This chain uses TRBV6-8 with TRBJ2-7; TRBD1 aligns across 7 bases. Germline CDR1 and CDR2: MNHGY and SAAAGT. This CDR3 region has 14 residues. After removal of 11 bases from V and 2 bases from J, the junction contained 12 bases not matched to a gene.